The 25 T cell receptor beta chains below all came from one sample that was sequenced in a study of T cell changes during pregnancy in multiple sclerosis. The data were produced by immunoSEQ multiplex PCR, yet TCRdb's version contains in-frame clones alone and is incomplete. Of fewer than 35,000 clones listed, 90% are singletons. The sequencing here drew on CD4+ T cells from peripheral blood mononuclear cells, taken in the second trimester of pregnancy. These receptors originate from a female donor in good health, enrolled as a control in a pregnancy study.

The chain employs TRBV6-5 and TRBJ2-2; unclear D gene. V lost 5 bases, J lost 2 bases, and 9 bases lay in between. Germline lookup yields CDR1 MNHEY and CDR2 SVGAGI. The CDR3 sequence is 14 residues long. The CDR3 DNA reads TGTGCCAGCAGTCGAGCCGTTAACACCGGGGAGCTGTTTTTT. Translated: CASSRAVNTGELFF.

The chain links TRBV5-5 to TRBJ2-7; D is unclear. The CDR3 is made up of 12 amino acids. Germline-derived CDR1 and CDR2 are SGHKS and YYEKEE (reference sequence). V was cut by 4 bases and J by 6 bases, with 11 bases left in between. Here the CDR3 reads CASSLRPGEQYF. The CDR3 DNA sequence: TGTGCCAGCAGCCTACGGCCAGGCGAGCAGTACTTC.

V usage is TRBV7-8 and J usage is TRBJ1-1; D might be TRBD1 (6 bases). Germline V CDR1 and CDR2: SGHVS, FQNEAQ. Between the trimmed V and J ends, which lost 7 bases and 1 base, there was a span of 10 bases. The CDR3 runs to 13 residues. Written as DNA, the CDR3 is TGTGCCAGCACCAAGACAGGGAACACTGAAGCTTTCTTT. This gives the protein CASTKTGNTEAFF.

V and J are TRBV2 and TRBJ2-3; 11 bases are a match to TRBD2. The CDR3 contains 18 residues. J gave up 1 base and V 4 bases, and 10 bases lay outside the gene matches. CDR1 is SNHLY, CDR2 FYNNEI, per germline. CDR3: CASSVGSGRALGTDTQYF. For the CDR3, the DNA is TGTGCCAGCAGTGTGGGTAGCGGGAGGGCCCTCGGCACAGATACGCAGTATTTT.

The chain joins TRBV6-1 to TRBJ1-6; TRBD1 might be the D (6 bases). Germline V gene data show CDR1 as MNHNS and CDR2 as SASEGT. With 1 base removed from V and 10 bases from J, the gap between germline ends came to 11 bases. The CDR3 loop spans 14 amino acids. The CDR3 coding sequence is TGTGCCAGCAGTGAAGAGGACAGACGATCACCCCTCCACTTT. Translation gives CASSEEDRRSPLHF.

The chain combines TRBV19 with TRBJ2-6, with TRBD1 as a possible D gene (5 bases). Trimming took off 2 bases at V and 2 bases at J, with 13 bases between the two ends. The CDR3 contains 17 residues. Germline-derived CDR1 and CDR2 are LNHDA and SQIVND (reference sequence). The CDR3 loop is CASSISLRTTGANVLTF. The CDR3 nucleotides read TGTGCCAGTAGTATAAGTTTGCGGACAACTGGGGCCAACGTCCTGACTTTC.

The J gene is TRBJ1-1, the V gene TRBV19; TRBD1 is a possible D gene (5 bases). The CDR3 spans 13 residues. Between the trimmed V and J ends, which lost 7 bases and 6 bases, there was a span of 15 bases. Germline CDR1 LNHDA, CDR2 SQIVND (reference sequence). CDR3 coding DNA: TGTGCCAGTAAAGCGGGGCCGGGGGCTGAAGCTTTCTTT. Translating it yields CASKAGPGAEAFF. Full variable domain (remainder filled in from reference TRBV19 and TRBJ1-1): DGGITQSPKYLFRKEGQNVTLSCEQNLNHDAMYWYRQDPGQGLRLIYYSQIVNDFQKGDIAEGYSVSREKKESFPLTVTSAQKNPTAFYLCASKAGPGAEAFFGQGTRLTVV.

The J gene is TRBJ2-7, the V gene TRBV6-5; 8 bases line up with TRBD1. Germline V gives CDR1 MNHEY, CDR2 SVGAGI. The CDR3 has 14 residues. V dropped 6 bases and J dropped 3; count of bases not matched to a gene: 7. The CDR3 DNA follows: TGTGCCAGCAGGGTAGGACAGGGTAACTACGAGCAGTACTTC. The encoded protein is CASRVGQGNYEQYF.

V gene TRBV6-5 combines with J gene TRBJ1-1; a weak D match, TRBD1 (6 bases). Trimming shortened V by 9 bases and J by 8 bases, and 10 bases separated the two germline ends. The CDR3 is 10 amino acids. Germline lookup yields CDR1 MNHEY and CDR2 SVGAGI. The CDR3: CASIDREAFF. The CDR3 nucleotides are TGTGCCAGTATTGACAGGGAAGCTTTCTTT.

The V call is TRBV7-9, the J call TRBJ2-3, with D possibly matching TRBD2 (6 bases). V lost 2 bases to trimming and J lost 0 bases, with 9 bases between them. This CDR3 is 15 amino acids long. Germline CDR1 reads SEHNR; CDR2 reads FQNEAQ (reference sequence). The CDR3 loop reads CASSLIAASTDTQYF. The CDR3 nucleotides read TGTGCCAGCAGCTTAATAGCGGCGAGCACAGATACGCAGTATTTT.

For the CDR3, the DNA is TGTGCCAGCAGCCGCCGTCTAGGCACCTACAATGAGCAGTTCTTC. Its protein is CASSRRLGTYNEQFF. The V call is TRBV7-9, the J call TRBJ2-1; D is unresolved. The V end lost 5 bases, the J end lost 2 bases, and 13 bases lay between the germline ends. The CDR3 runs to 15 residues. CDR1 SEHNR and CDR2 FQNEAQ come from the germline V gene (reference sequence). Full variable domain (outside the CDR3, taken from reference TRBV7-9 and TRBJ2-1): DTGVSQNPRHKITKRGQNVTFRCDPISEHNRLYWYRQTLGQGPEFLTYFQNEAQLEKSRLLSDRFSAERPKGSFSTLEIQRTEQGDSAMYLCASSRRLGTYNEQFFGPGTRLTVL.

This chain joins TRBV11-2 and TRBJ2-4; TRBD1 matches 8 bases. Germline assignment: CDR1 SGHAT and CDR2 FQNNGV. V shed 9 bases and J 5 bases; nucleotides not matched to a gene: 9. This CDR3 region has 14 residues. The CDR3, as DNA: TGTGCCAGTACACAGCAGGGGGCGCAAAACATTCAGTACTTC. It yields the protein CASTQQGAQNIQYF.

J is TRBJ2-1 and V is TRBV11-3; the match to TRBD2 covers 8 bases. This CDR3 has 14 amino acids. The V and J ends lost 5 bases and 5 bases, in that order; junction bases with no gene match: 5. Germline V gene sequence: CDR1 SGHNT, CDR2 YENEEA. In DNA, the CDR3 is TGTGCCAGCAGCCCCCAACTAGCGGACAATGAGCAGTTCTTC. This sequence encodes CASSPQLADNEQFF. Variable domain in full (rest from reference TRBV11-3 and TRBJ2-1): EAGVVQSPRYKIIEKKQPVAFWCNPISGHNTLYWYLQNLGQGPELLIRYENEEAVDDSQLPKDRFSAERLKGVDSTLKIQPAELGDSAVYLCASSPQLADNEQFFGPGTRLTVL.

The chain links TRBV6-5 to TRBJ2-3; 9 nucleotides line up with TRBD2. V was clipped by 6 bases and J by 4 bases; unmatched bases: 8. Germline V gives CDR1 MNHEY, CDR2 SVGAGI. The CDR3 has 15 residues. CDR3 protein: CASSSGTSSADTQYF. As DNA, the CDR3 is TGTGCCAGCAGCTCCGGGACTAGCTCCGCAGATACGCAGTATTTT.

V and J are TRBV7-9 and TRBJ2-3; TRBD2 aligns across 9 bases. In germline, CDR1 is SEHNR, CDR2 FQNEAQ (reference sequence). Unmatched junction bases numbered 7, after V lost 1 base and J lost 5 bases. The CDR3 has 16 amino acids. In DNA, the CDR3 is TGTGCCAGCAGCTTAGGGGTAGCGGGAGACGGAGATACGCAGTATTTT. Protein product: CASSLGVAGDGDTQYF.

DNA of the CDR3: TGTGCCAGCTCACCACCGGCGGGAGGGTACGAGCAGTACTTC. Translating gives CASSPPAGGYEQYF. The chain couples TRBV18 to TRBJ2-7; 9 nucleotides agree with TRBD2. From germline, CDR1 is KGHSH and CDR2 LQKENI. This CDR3 is built from 14 residues. Unmatched junction bases numbered 1, after V lost 0 bases and J lost 4 bases.

The chain is built from TRBV6-1 and TRBJ1-2; no clear D. Germline CDR1 and CDR2: MNHNS and SASEGT. The CDR3 covers 14 residues. V lost 1 base and J lost 1, with 7 bases in between. The CDR3 DNA follows: TGTGCCAGCAGTGAAGTTAGACATAACTATGGCTACACCTTC. This gives the protein CASSEVRHNYGYTF.

As DNA, the CDR3 is TGCAGCGTTGATAGCGGGATAGTTGGGGGCGGGGAGCTGTTTTTT. Its translation: CSVDSGIVGGGELFF. The chain uses TRBV29-1 and TRBJ2-2; TRBD2 agrees at 8 bases. Germline V CDR1 and CDR2: SQVTM, ANQGSEA. This CDR3 has 15 amino acids. Trimming took 3 bases from V and 7 from J; bases not matched to a gene: 10.

This chain links TRBV28 with TRBJ1-2, with D uncertain. CDR3 length equals 11 residues. Germline V gene data show CDR1 as MDHEN and CDR2 as SYDVKM. With 8 bases removed from V and 8 bases from J, the gap between germline ends came to 12 bases. The CDR3, as DNA: TGTGCCAGCGCCATAGCTGGGGGCTACACCTTC. Its translation is CASAIAGGYTF.

The chain has TRBV30 and TRBJ2-7; 11 bases line up with TRBD1. Germline assignment: CDR1 GTSNPN and CDR2 SVGIG (reference sequence). J lost 2 bases, V lost 3 bases, and 3 bases had no gene match. There are 14 residues in the CDR3. The CDR3 coding sequence is TGTGCCTGGAGACCGGGACAGGGGGCCTACGAGCAGTACTTC. This sequence encodes CAWRPGQGAYEQYF.

The chain links TRBV18 to TRBJ2-2, with 8 bases that match TRBD1. This CDR3 is 16 amino acids long. Germline V gives CDR1 KGHSH, CDR2 LQKENI. After removal of 0 bases from V and 4 bases from J, the junction contained 4 bases not matched to a gene. DNA for the CDR3: TGTGCCAGCTCACCACCGCCTCAGGGGGCCACCGGGGAGCTGTTTTTT. This sequence encodes CASSPPPQGATGELFF.

V is TRBV19 and J is TRBJ2-5, with D possibly matching TRBD1 (5 bases). This CDR3 is 17 amino acids long. Trimming left V 5 bases short and J 9 bases short, with 28 bases between. The germline gives CDR1 LNHDA, CDR2 SQIVND (reference sequence). Here the CDR3 DNA reads TGTGCCAGTAGTTCACGGACACAAAGGGAATGGGGTCCGGCCCAGTACTTC. Translated: CASSSRTQREWGPAQYF.

This rearrangement joins TRBV21-1 to TRBJ1-5. TRBV21-1 is annotated as a pseudogene. This CDR3 spans 15 amino acids. The CDR3, as DNA: TGTGCCAGCAGCAAAGGTTGTGGCCTGACGGGGCCCCAGCATTTT. Protein product: CASSKGCGLTGPQHF.

This rearrangement joins TRBV7-2 to TRBJ2-1; the D gene is possibly TRBD1 (6 bases). V lost 5 bases to trimming and J lost 2 bases, with 16 bases between them. There are 16 residues in the CDR3. The V gene's germline CDR1 is SGHTA and CDR2 FQGNSA. The CDR3 DNA is TGTGCCAGCAGCAAAAGGGCAGGGGACCCCTACAATGAGCAGTTCTTC. Its translation is CASSKRAGDPYNEQFF.

This clone was detected once. The chain recombines TRBV19 with TRBJ2-3, with 13 bases aligning to TRBD2. In germline, CDR1 is LNHDA, CDR2 SQIVND (reference sequence). V was clipped by 6 bases and J by 3 bases; unmatched bases: 3. CDR3 size: 15 residues. The CDR3 DNA reads as TGTGCCAGTAGAGCACTAGCGGGGGGGACAGATACGCAGTATTTT. Protein sequence: CASRALAGGTDTQYF.